These T cell receptor beta chains were read from a single sample in a study of glioma-infiltrating T cells after dendritic cell vaccination. Profiled with immunoSEQ multiplex PCR; TCRdb holds only in-frame clones, not every one. The sample has about 32,000 clones; 90% to 95% are singletons. This specimen was blood, taken before dendritic cell vaccination. These TCRs come from a human donor with glioblastoma. CDR3s include the opening cysteine and the closing phenylalanine or tryptophan.

CDR3 | J | V
CASSHTHGGNIQYF | TRBJ2-4 | TRBV11-3
CASRRPQGPDEAFF | TRBJ1-1 | TRBV6-6
CASSGANQPQHF | TRBJ1-5 | TRBV7-9
CASGALEQYF | TRBJ2-7 | TRBV6-5
CATSRGQSANTGELFF | TRBJ2-2 | TRBV15
CASGLKHEQYF | TRBJ2-7 | TRBV12-5
CASSHPGGDYEQYF | TRBJ2-7 | TRBV11-2
CASSWGRGAEAFF | TRBJ1-1 | TRBV5-6
CASSLALYQPQHF | TRBJ1-5 | TRBV7-8
CASSLGEGRQLFF | TRBJ1-4 | TRBV5-8
CATQATSGTFYEQYF | . | TRBV2
CSGPGTGDGQPQHF | TRBJ1-5 | TRBV29-1
CASSYPETYEQYF | TRBJ2-7 | TRBV6-5
CASSLPKGRISYEQYF | TRBJ2-7 | TRBV5-1
CAVTTGGDYEQYF | TRBJ2-7 | TRBV7-9
CASSEATYGYTF | TRBJ1-2 | TRBV19
CASSLAERTSGGEQFF | TRBJ2-1 | TRBV7-2
CALAGGGYGYTF | TRBJ1-2 | TRBV30
CAWSVGYGYTF | TRBJ1-2 | TRBV30
CASSFQTGGVDTQYF | TRBJ2-3 | TRBV5-1
CASSELGLPLHF | TRBJ1-6 | TRBV6-1
CASSLGGQSSYNEQFF | TRBJ2-1 | TRBV7-8